The T cell receptor (beta chain) under discussion was sequenced for a study of shared clonotypes between healthy human individuals. Method: immunoSEQ multiplex PCR; TCRdb's copy keeps in-frame clones and lacks some. The sample shows over 2,000,000 clones, over 85% of them seen only once. J was trimmed by 2 bases and V by 4 bases; bases with no gene match: 2. Germline CDR1 ENHRY, CDR2 SYGVKD. The CDR3 runs 14 residues. Naive CD8 cells lacked CD45RO and underwent positive selection for CCR7, leaving out terminally differentiated effector memory CD45RA+ cells. Sample: naive CD8+ T cells from PBMCs. This receptor was obtained from a man aged 18 to 29 in good health. Some clones in this sample may be carry-over from other donors' samples. V usage is TRBV10-3 and J usage is TRBJ2-7; 10 positions agree with TRBD1. The CDR3 region is CAISGQGAPYEQYF. Written as DNA, the CDR3 is TGTGCCATCAGTGGACAGGGGGCCCCCTACGAGCAGTACTTC.